Below are 19 T cell receptor beta chains sequenced from a single sample in a study of CD8 T cells in Susac syndrome. RNA, at about 0.45 to 1 ug, was reverse transcribed with random hexamers. TCRdb recomputed calls from the immunoSEQ multiplex PCR reads with MiXCR, one row per CDR3 protein. The data contain some 300,000 distinct CDR3 sequences, 75% to 90% of them singletons. The specimen sequenced was CD8+ T cells from PBMCs. The source is a human donor with multiple sclerosis.

This rearrangement joins TRBV30 to TRBJ2-1; no clear D. The CDR3 extends over 13 amino acids. Germline CDR1 GTSNPN, CDR2 SVGIG (reference sequence). Trimming left V 4 bases short and J 4 bases short, with 11 bases between. Here the CDR3 DNA reads TGTGCCTGGAACAATGCCAATTACAATGAGCAGTTCTTC. Protein: CAWNNANYNEQFF.

This sequence joins TRBV5-1 and TRBJ2-3; 8 positions match TRBD2. V dropped 1 base and J dropped 2; count of bases not matched to a gene: 6. CDR3 size: 16 residues. Per germline, CDR1 SGHRS and CDR2 YFSETQ. This CDR3 reads CASSLQTGGITDTQYF. The CDR3 coding sequence is TGCGCCAGCAGCTTGCAAACGGGAGGGATCACAGATACGCAGTATTTT.

This clonotype showed up just once. The rearrangement joins TRBV4-1 to TRBJ2-7, with 7 nucleotides matching TRBD2. After removal of 3 bases from V and 7 bases from J, the junction contained 3 bases not matched to a gene. Germline lookup yields CDR1 MGHRA and CDR2 YSYEKL. This CDR3 has 12 residues. The CDR3 here is CASSQVGLEQYF. The CDR3 bases are TGCGCCAGCAGCCAGGTGGGACTAGAGCAGTACTTC.

The chain recombines TRBV15 with TRBJ2-5; 12 bases line up with TRBD1. Germline lookup yields CDR1 LNHNV and CDR2 YYDKDF (reference sequence). CDR3 length equals 15 residues. The V and J ends lost 8 bases and 4 bases, in that order; junction bases with no gene match: 8. Written as DNA, the CDR3 is TGTGCCACCCGCAATTGGGACAGGGGGCGAGAGACCCAGTACTTC. This translates into CATRNWDRGRETQYF.

The chain carries TRBV3-1 and TRBJ2-1; the match to TRBD2 covers 14 bases. Germline V gene sequence: CDR1 LGHDT, CDR2 YNNKEL (reference sequence). There are 20 residues in the CDR3. The trim removed 3 bases at V and 7 bases at J, leaving 17 bases unmatched. CDR3 residues: CASSHPGTSGSYSGSNEQFF. CDR3 sequence (DNA): TGTGCCAGCAGCCATCCCGGGACTAGCGGGAGTTATAGTGGTAGTAATGAGCAGTTCTTC.

The chain joins TRBV19 to TRBJ1-2; weak D call: TRBD1 (5 bases). Germline assignment: CDR1 LNHDA and CDR2 SQIVND (reference sequence). V was pared by 3 bases and J by 5 bases, with 34 bases between. This CDR3 comprises 21 residues. Here the CDR3 DNA reads TGTGCCAGTAGTATCCCGGCATGGTCGCCAATTCAGGGAGCCCCAACTTATGGCTACACCTTC. Its protein is CASSIPAWSPIQGAPTYGYTF.

This chain connects TRBV6-5 to TRBJ1-3, with a possible D match to TRBD1 (5 bases). Germline V gives CDR1 MNHEY, CDR2 SVGAGI. CDR3 length equals 14 residues. Deletions cut 6 bases from V and 0 bases from J, with 9 bases between. The CDR3: CASSRTSSGNTIYF. DNA for the CDR3: TGTGCCAGCAGCCGGACAAGCTCTGGAAACACCATATATTTT.

The V and J genes are TRBV20-1 and TRBJ1-6; no definite D call. The CDR3 loop spans 11 amino acids. Trimming took 0 bases from V and 9 from J, leaving 3 bases between them. Looked up from germline, CDR1 is DFQATT and CDR2 is SNEGSKA (reference sequence). The CDR3 DNA is TGCAGTGCTAGAGATTCTTCACCCCTCCACTTT. Translation: CSARDSSPLHF.

V and J are TRBV20-1 and TRBJ2-5, with D tentatively TRBD2 (5 bases). CDR3 length: 13 amino acids. CDR1 and CDR2 (germline): DFQATT, SNEGSKA (reference sequence). V lost 2 bases and J 0 bases, leaving 7 bases between the germline ends. CDR3 sequence: CSARPGYQETQYF. The CDR3 bases are TGCAGTGCTAGACCGGGGTACCAAGAGACCCAGTACTTC.

DNA of the CDR3: TGTGCCAGCGAAATGGTTACGGCTAACTATGGCTACACCTTC. This gives the protein CASEMVTANYGYTF. The chain combines TRBV5-5 with TRBJ1-2, with unresolved D. This CDR3 has 14 residues. The germline CDR1 and CDR2 sequences are SGHKS and YYEKEE (reference sequence). Trimming cost V 7 bases and J 0 bases, with 13 bases left between them. Variable domain in full (rest from reference TRBV5-5 and TRBJ1-2): DAGVTQSPTHLIKTRGQQVTLRCSPISGHKSVSWYQQVLGQGPQFIFQYYEKEERGRGNFPDRFSARQFPNYSSELNVNALLLGDSALYLCASEMVTANYGYTFGSGTRLTVV.

This chain connects TRBV4-2 to TRBJ2-2; TRBD2 aligns across 10 bases. The CDR3 is 18 amino acids. Germline CDR1 is LGHNA and CDR2 is YNFKEQ. V lost 2 bases and J lost 7; bases outside the gene matches: 13. CDR3 residues: CASSQISGGAGRDGELFF. The CDR3 DNA sequence: TGTGCCAGCAGCCAAATCAGCGGGGGGGCCGGGCGTGACGGGGAGCTGTTTTTT.

This clonotype showed up just once. The J gene is TRBJ2-7, the V gene TRBV15; possible D gene TRBD1, 5 bases. Deletions cut 1 base from V and 2 bases from J, with 12 bases between. Per germline, CDR1 LNHNV and CDR2 YYDKDF (reference sequence). This CDR3 has 15 amino acids. In DNA form, the CDR3 reads TGTGCCACCAGCAGAGCCTCTAGGGGCCCCTACGAGCAGTACTTC. Residues: CATSRASRGPYEQYF.

The V gene is TRBV13, the J gene TRBJ2-4; no firm D call. Germline values: CDR1 PRHDT, CDR2 FYEKMQ (reference sequence). The CDR3 extends over 15 amino acids. V was shortened by 5 bases and J by 2 bases, with 13 bases between the two germline ends. The chain's CDR3 is CASSPPGDTKNIQYF. The DNA for the CDR3 is TGTGCCAGCAGCCCCCCCGGCGACACCAAAAACATTCAGTACTTC.

The chain carries TRBV4-3 and TRBJ2-1; TRBD2 agrees at 8 bases. J gave up 4 bases and V 0 bases, and 2 bases lay outside the gene matches. CDR3 size: 15 residues. Germline lookup yields CDR1 LGHNA and CDR2 YSLEER. The CDR3 loop reads CASSQELAAYNEQFF. In DNA form, the CDR3 reads TGCGCCAGCAGCCAAGAACTAGCGGCTTACAATGAGCAGTTCTTC.

The rearrangement links TRBV5-6 to TRBJ1-3; weak D call: TRBD1 (5 bases). This CDR3 region has 14 residues. Trimming left V 4 bases short and J 4 bases short, with 12 bases between. CDR1 and CDR2 (germline): SGHDT, YYEEEE. The CDR3 DNA reads TGTGCCAGCAGCGTCCTGACAGTAGGAAACACCATATATTTT. It encodes CASSVLTVGNTIYF.

This chain joins TRBV28 and TRBJ2-7, with D hard to call. V was shortened by 8 bases and J by 2 bases, with 13 bases between the two germline ends. The CDR3 consists of 13 residues. In germline, CDR1 is MDHEN, CDR2 SYDVKM. The CDR3 sequence: CASFRRDPYEQYF. The CDR3 DNA reads TGTGCCAGCTTCCGAAGGGATCCCTACGAGCAGTACTTC.

The chain is built from TRBV9 and TRBJ1-1; TRBD1 is a possible D gene (6 bases). Trimming shortened V by 2 bases and J by 5 bases, and 10 bases separated the two germline ends. Germline CDR1 reads SGDLS; CDR2 reads YYNGEE. The CDR3 runs to 13 residues. The CDR3 sequence is CASSVTGRTEAFF. Here the CDR3 DNA reads TGTGCCAGCAGCGTTACAGGGAGGACTGAAGCTTTCTTT.

The chain recombines TRBV29-1 with TRBJ2-1, with D perhaps assigned TRBD1 or TRBD2 (6 bases each). Trimming stripped 1 base from V and 5 bases from J, with 24 bases between. This CDR3 spans 18 amino acids. Looked up from germline, CDR1 is SQVTM and CDR2 is ANQGSEA. In nucleotides, the CDR3 is TGCAGCGTTGAAGGTCACGAAGGGCCCGGGGGCTTGGACAATGAGCAGTTCTTC. It encodes CSVEGHEGPGGLDNEQFF.

V and J are TRBV7-6 and TRBJ2-5; 8 positions match TRBD2. Germline CDR1 is SGHVS and CDR2 is FNYEAQ. This CDR3 spans 16 amino acids. The V and J ends lost 5 bases and 7 bases, in that order; junction bases with no gene match: 15. As DNA, the CDR3 is TGTGCCAGCAGCCCCCCGGGAGGGCAGGTTTTCGGGACCCAGTACTTC. It codes for CASSPPGGQVFGTQYF.